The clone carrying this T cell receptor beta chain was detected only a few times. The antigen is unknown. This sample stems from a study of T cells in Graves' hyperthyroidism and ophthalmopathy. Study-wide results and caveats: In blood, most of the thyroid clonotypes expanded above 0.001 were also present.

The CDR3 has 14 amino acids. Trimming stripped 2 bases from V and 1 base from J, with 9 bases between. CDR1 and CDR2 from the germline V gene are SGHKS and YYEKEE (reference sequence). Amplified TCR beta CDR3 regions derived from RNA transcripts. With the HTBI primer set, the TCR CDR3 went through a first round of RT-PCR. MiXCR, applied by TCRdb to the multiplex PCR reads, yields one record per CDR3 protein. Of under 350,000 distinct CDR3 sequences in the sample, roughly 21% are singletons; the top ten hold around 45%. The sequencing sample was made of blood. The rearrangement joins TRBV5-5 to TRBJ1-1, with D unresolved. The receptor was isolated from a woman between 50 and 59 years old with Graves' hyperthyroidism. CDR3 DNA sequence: TGTGCCAGCAGCTTAGCGGTACCGAACACTGAAGCTTTCTTT. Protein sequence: CASSLAVPNTEAFF.